This T cell receptor (beta chain) was profiled in a study of PD-L1 blockade in urothelial cancer. Germline trimming cut 7 bases from V and 2 bases from J; bases unmatched to any gene: 7. This CDR3 comprises 15 residues. Germline CDR1 reads SGHTA; CDR2 reads FQGNSA. Profiling relied on immunoSEQ multiplex PCR, and the TCRdb table lists in-frame clones only, not all of them. The table records 70,000 to 75,000 clones, approximately 81% of them present only once. The sample holds one count of this clone. The sequenced sample was PBMCs, obtained around atezolizumab (anti-PD-L1) treatment. This TCR was recovered from a man in his 70s with urothelial cancer. The chain has TRBV7-2 and TRBJ2-1, with 8 bases matching TRBD2. The chain's CDR3 is CASTRRAGAYNEQFF. CDR3 nucleotide sequence: TGTGCCAGCACCCGCAGAGCGGGAGCCTACAATGAGCAGTTCTTC. Full variable domain (rest looked up from reference TRBV7-2 and TRBJ2-1): GAGVSQSPSNKVTEKGKDVELRCDPISGHTALYWYRQSLGQGLEFLIYFQGNSAPDKSGLPSDRFSAERTGGSVSTLTIQRTQQEDSAVYLCASTRRAGAYNEQFFGPGTRLTVL.